The 18 T cell receptor beta chains listed next were all sequenced from one sample in a study of blood T cell repertoires in COVID-19. Profiling relied on immunoSEQ multiplex PCR, and the TCRdb table lists in-frame clones only, not all of them. Seen here are some 89,000 clones, roughly four fifths observed once, and the top ten hold around 1.3%. Sequenced material: peripheral blood. The receptors were gathered from a woman older than 75 with acute or convalescent COVID-19.

The chain combines TRBV5-5 with TRBJ1-1; the match to TRBD1 covers 8 bases. The CDR3 totals 15 residues. Germline assignment: CDR1 SGHKS and CDR2 YYEKEE (reference sequence). The V and J ends lost 0 bases and 7 bases, in that order; junction bases with no gene match: 8. The CDR3 coding sequence is TGTGCCAGCAGCTTGGTCCAGGGGGCGGCGAGTGAAGCTTTCTTT. Residues: CASSLVQGAASEAFF. The variable domain in full, with the rest retrieved from reference TRBV5-5 and TRBJ1-1, is DAGVTQSPTHLIKTRGQQVTLRCSPISGHKSVSWYQQVLGQGPQFIFQYYEKEERGRGNFPDRFSARQFPNYSSELNVNALLLGDSALYLCASSLVQGAASEAFFGQGTRLTVV.

This sequence joins TRBV5-1 and TRBJ1-2, with 7 bases lining up with TRBD1. V was pared by 6 bases and J by 7 bases, with 18 bases of the junction left unmatched. Germline V CDR1 and CDR2: SGHRS, YFSETQ. This CDR3 has 16 amino acids. The DNA for the CDR3 is TGCGCCAGCACCAACCTGGGGGGACAGAGCCATGGTGGCTACACCTTC. Protein product: CASTNLGGQSHGGYTF. The whole variable domain, remainder taken from reference TRBV5-1 and TRBJ1-2, is KAGVTQTPRYLIKTRGQQVTLSCSPISGHRSVSWYQQTPGQGLQFLFEYFSETQRNKGNFPGRFSGRQFSNSRSEMNVSTLELGDSALYLCASTNLGGQSHGGYTFGSGTRLTVV.

The chain is built from TRBV3-1 (or the pseudogene TRBV3-2) and TRBJ2-6, with TRBD1 as a possible D gene (6 bases). Germline assignment: CDR1 LGHDT and CDR2 YNNKEL (reference sequence). Trimming took 4 bases from V and 1 from J, leaving 17 bases between them. This CDR3 contains 18 residues. The CDR3 loop is CASSPFNRARSGANVLTF. CDR3 in DNA: TGTGCCAGCAGCCCGTTTAACAGGGCCAGGTCTGGGGCCAACGTCCTGACTTTC.

CDR3 sequence reads: CASSELGGEDTEAFF. In nucleotides, the CDR3 is TGTGCCAGCAGTGAATTGGGGGGTGAGGACACTGAAGCTTTCTTT. The chain has TRBV2 and TRBJ1-1, with TRBD1 as a possible D gene (5 bases). The germline gives CDR1 SNHLY, CDR2 FYNNEI. V shed 2 bases and J shed 3 bases, with 13 bases lying between them. This CDR3 spans 15 amino acids.

This clone is a singleton in its sample. The rearrangement uses TRBV6-5 and TRBJ1-1; no firm D call. Germline lookup yields CDR1 MNHEY and CDR2 SVGAGI. The V and J ends lost 4 bases and 11 bases respectively, with 14 bases between them. The CDR3 has 12 amino acids. The CDR3 region is CASSSLGWAAFF. DNA for the CDR3: TGTGCCAGCAGTTCCTTAGGCTGGGCTGCTTTCTTT.

The CDR3: CASTAGGQPLLGYTF. Written as DNA, the CDR3 is TGTGCCAGTACCGCTGGGGGACAGCCACTCCTTGGCTACACCTTC. The chain has TRBV19 and TRBJ1-2, with 7 nucleotides matching TRBD1. The CDR3 has 15 residues. Germline V lookup: CDR1 LNHDA, CDR2 SQIVND (reference sequence). V trimming: 7 bases; J trimming: 7 bases; junction bases outside the gene matches: 15.

In its sample, this clone was seen once. The sample holds other DNA sequences that translate to the same CDR3. The chain carries TRBV7-2 and TRBJ2-1, with D maybe TRBD2 (5 bases). V lost 1 base and J 0 bases, leaving 10 bases between the germline ends. Germline assignment: CDR1 SGHTA and CDR2 FQGNSA. The CDR3 consists of 16 residues. CDR3 sequence reads: CASSLGGSPSYNEQFF. DNA of the CDR3: TGTGCCAGCAGCTTAGGAGGGAGTCCCTCCTACAATGAGCAGTTCTTC.

The chain links TRBV3-1 (or the pseudogene TRBV3-2) to TRBJ1-2; 8 nucleotides agree with TRBD1. CDR1 LGHDT and CDR2 YNNKEL come from the germline V gene (reference sequence). This CDR3 contains 16 residues. The V and J ends lost 4 bases and 3 bases, in that order; junction bases with no gene match: 10. The CDR3 DNA is TGTGCCAGCAGCCCTCCTCCAGGACAGGGCGACTATGGCTACACCTTC. Residues: CASSPPPGQGDYGYTF.

V gene TRBV9 combines with J gene TRBJ1-2; a weak D match, TRBD1 (6 bases). This CDR3 has 14 amino acids. V lost 3 bases, J lost 7 bases, and 16 bases lay in between. CDR1 and CDR2 (germline): SGDLS, YYNGEE. The CDR3 here is CASSARGTGPGYTF. The DNA for the CDR3 is TGTGCCAGCAGCGCGAGGGGGACCGGCCCTGGCTACACCTTC.

This clone was detected a few times. The chain combines TRBV2 with TRBJ2-2, with D tentatively TRBD2 (5 bases). Per germline, CDR1 SNHLY and CDR2 FYNNEI. Trimming took off 4 bases at V and 2 bases at J, with 17 bases between the two ends. The CDR3 is made up of 17 amino acids. The CDR3 spells CASSAGVGIPNTGELFF. CDR3 bases: TGTGCCAGCAGTGCCGGGGTGGGAATCCCTAACACCGGGGAGCTGTTTTTT.

The V call is TRBV27, the J call TRBJ2-1; the D gene is possibly TRBD1 (5 bases). The V end lost 5 bases, the J end lost 0 bases, and 11 bases lay between the germline ends. The CDR3 totals 15 residues. Germline V gene sequence: CDR1 MNHEY, CDR2 SMNVEV (reference sequence). CDR3 residues: CASSPTGSSYNEQFF. The CDR3 DNA reads TGTGCCAGCAGTCCTACAGGTAGCTCCTACAATGAGCAGTTCTTC.

The chain has TRBV24-1 and TRBJ2-2; D possibly corresponds to TRBD2 (5 bases). Per the germline V gene, CDR1 is KGHDR and CDR2 is SFDVKD. CDR3 length: 14 residues. V was clipped by 5 bases and J by 1 base, with 7 bases between them. CDR3 loop: CATSAGLNTGELFF. The DNA of the CDR3 is TGTGCCACCAGTGCCGGACTGAACACCGGGGAGCTGTTTTTT.

The chain recombines TRBV25-1 with TRBJ1-3; D remains unclear. The CDR3 runs to 13 residues. Trimming pared 6 bases from V and 4 bases from J, leaving 10 bases between. Per germline, CDR1 MGHDK and CDR2 SYGVNS. The CDR3 protein is CASSRLSGNTIYF. The CDR3 nucleotides are TGTGCCAGCAGCAGGCTATCCGGAAACACCATATATTTT.

The CDR3 sequence: CASRAPSNYGYTF. The CDR3 DNA reads TGTGCCAGCAGGGCCCCGTCTAACTATGGCTACACCTTC. The J gene is TRBJ1-2, the V gene TRBV6-5; no reliable D call. CDR3 length: 13 amino acids. The germline V and J ends were trimmed by 6 bases and 0 bases, with 8 bases remaining between them. CDR1 and CDR2 (germline): MNHEY, SVGAGI.

This chain uses TRBV6-5 with TRBJ2-7, with no clear D. The germline gives CDR1 MNHEY, CDR2 SVGAGI. The CDR3 contains 11 residues. V was clipped by 5 bases and J by 3 bases, with 5 bases between them. In DNA, the CDR3 is TGTGCCAGCAGTCTTTACTACGAGCAGTACTTC. Its translation: CASSLYYEQYF.

The rearrangement joins TRBV27 to TRBJ2-1; 7 bases match TRBD1. Germline loops: CDR1 MNHEY, CDR2 SMNVEV (reference sequence). CDR3 length equals 16 residues. V lost 5 bases and J lost 3; bases outside the gene matches: 10. This CDR3 reads CASSPPRTGIYNEQFF. In DNA, the CDR3 is TGTGCCAGCAGTCCCCCCCGGACAGGAATCTACAATGAGCAGTTCTTC.

This clone was detected once. The chain employs TRBV10-1 and TRBJ2-7; the D is unclear. CDR1 is WNHNN, CDR2 SYGVQD, per germline (reference sequence). Deletions cut 6 bases from V and 3 bases from J, with 9 bases between. The CDR3 sequence is 12 residues long. This chain's CDR3 is CASRIPLYEQYF. The CDR3 nucleotides read TGCGCCAGCAGAATCCCTCTCTACGAGCAGTACTTC.

CDR3 residues: CATSDFSSGIYEQFF. CDR3 sequence (DNA): TGTGCCACCAGTGATTTTTCTAGCGGGATCTATGAGCAGTTCTTC. The rearrangement joins TRBV24-1 to TRBJ2-1; the match to TRBD2 covers 9 bases. J gave up 8 bases and V 1 base, and 5 bases lay outside the gene matches. The CDR3 consists of 15 residues. Germline-derived CDR1 and CDR2 are KGHDR and SFDVKD.